This T cell receptor beta chain appears in the sequencing data of a study of T cell responses to AZD1222 COVID-19 vaccine. Whole-study results and caveats: Distributed over spike, vaccine-associated CD4 TCRs predominated at 160-218 and 743-854. Donors skewed white British and female; clonal diversity was possibly underestimated. Sampled repertoires all dated from after the peak T cell response. Unmutated regions of variants are reportedly targeted by nearly half of spike-specific TCRs.

As concerns this clone: As yet, its antigen is unknown.

The germline V gene has CDR1 SGHTA and CDR2 FQGTGA. The junction had 10 bases not matched to a gene; V was cut back by 1 base and J by 6 bases. This CDR3 region has 18 residues. Data came from immunoSEQ multiplex PCR; TCRdb stores just in-frame clones and leaves some out. The repertoire holds roughly 170,000 clones, about 86% seen once, with about 0.53% in the top ten. The V call is TRBV7-3, the J call TRBJ2-1; 12 bases are shared with TRBD2. The receptor was derived from an adult in good health. This sample comprised peripheral blood, obtained on day 0 of AZD1222 vaccination. The CDR3 loop is CASSLRPRLAGVLNEQFF. The CDR3, as DNA: TGTGCCAGCAGCTTAAGGCCACGACTAGCGGGAGTCCTCAATGAGCAGTTCTTC.